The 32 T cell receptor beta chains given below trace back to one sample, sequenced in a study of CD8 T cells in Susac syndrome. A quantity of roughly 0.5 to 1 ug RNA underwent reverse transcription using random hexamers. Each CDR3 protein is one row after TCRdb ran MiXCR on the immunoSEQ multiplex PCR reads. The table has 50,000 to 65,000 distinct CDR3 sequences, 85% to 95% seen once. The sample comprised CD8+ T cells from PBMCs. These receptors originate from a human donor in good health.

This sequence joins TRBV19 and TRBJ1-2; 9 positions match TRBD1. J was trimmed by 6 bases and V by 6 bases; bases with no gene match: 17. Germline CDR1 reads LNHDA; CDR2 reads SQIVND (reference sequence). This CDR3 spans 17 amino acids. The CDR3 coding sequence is TGTGCCAGTAGCAAACTCGGGGACAGGGTGAACTTAGATGGCTACACCTTC. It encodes CASSKLGDRVNLDGYTF. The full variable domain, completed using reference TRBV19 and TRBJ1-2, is DGGITQSPKYLFRKEGQNVTLSCEQNLNHDAMYWYRQDPGQGLRLIYYSQIVNDFQKGDIAEGYSVSREKKESFPLTVTSAQKNPTAFYLCASSKLGDRVNLDGYTFGSGTRLTVV.

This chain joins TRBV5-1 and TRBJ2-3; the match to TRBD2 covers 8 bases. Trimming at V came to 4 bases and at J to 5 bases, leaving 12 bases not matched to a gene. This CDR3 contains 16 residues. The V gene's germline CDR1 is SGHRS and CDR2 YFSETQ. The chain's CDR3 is CASSPPGGWTGDTQYF. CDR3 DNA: TGCGCCAGCAGCCCCCCGGGGGGGTGGACGGGAGATACGCAGTATTTT. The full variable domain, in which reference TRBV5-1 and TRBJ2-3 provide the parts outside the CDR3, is KAGVTQTPRYLIKTRGQQVTLSCSPISGHRSVSWYQQTPGQGLQFLFEYFSETQRNKGNFPGRFSGRQFSNSRSEMNVSTLELGDSALYLCASSPPGGWTGDTQYFGPGTRLTVL.

The CDR3 DNA sequence: TGCAGTGCTAGAGACCCTCTAGGGGGCCACACTGAAGCTTTCTTT. Translating it yields CSARDPLGGHTEAFF. The gene calls are TRBV20-1 and TRBJ1-1, with 7 bases matching TRBD1. The CDR3 extends over 15 amino acids. Germline trimming cut 0 bases from V and 3 bases from J; bases unmatched to any gene: 7. The germline gives CDR1 DFQATT, CDR2 SNEGSKA (reference sequence).

The CDR3 protein is CASSQVGNRGFYGYTF. CDR3 coding DNA: TGCGCCAGCAGCCAAGTGGGGAACAGGGGATTCTATGGCTACACCTTC. The chain combines TRBV4-1 with TRBJ1-2; 7 bases line up with TRBD1. There are 16 residues in the CDR3. V lost 1 base to trimming and J lost 4 bases; unmatched junction nucleotides: 9. Per germline, CDR1 MGHRA and CDR2 YSYEKL.

The CDR3 region is CASANGGEGDNEQFF. CDR3 DNA: TGTGCCAGCGCGAATGGAGGCGAAGGGGACAATGAGCAGTTCTTC. The V gene is TRBV4-2, the J gene TRBJ2-1; D tentatively fits TRBD1 or TRBD2 (5 bases each). Germline lookup yields CDR1 LGHNA and CDR2 YNFKEQ. This CDR3 is built from 15 residues. With 8 bases removed from V and 5 bases from J, the gap between germline ends came to 19 bases.

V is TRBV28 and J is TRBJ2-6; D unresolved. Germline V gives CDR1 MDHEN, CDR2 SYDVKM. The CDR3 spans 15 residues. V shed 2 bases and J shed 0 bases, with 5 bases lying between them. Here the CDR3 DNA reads TGTGCCAGCAGTTTACAGGTCTCTGGGGCCAACGTCCTGACTTTC. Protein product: CASSLQVSGANVLTF.

CDR3 in amino acids: CASSESASGGAHTGELFF. Written as DNA, the CDR3 is TGCGCCAGCAGTGAGTCGGCTAGCGGGGGGGCCCACACCGGGGAGCTGTTTTTT. The chain employs TRBV10-2 and TRBJ2-2; 12 bases are shared with TRBD2. Trimming took 0 bases from V and 3 from J; bases not matched to a gene: 5. Germline V gives CDR1 WSHSY, CDR2 SAAADI. The CDR3 is made up of 18 amino acids.

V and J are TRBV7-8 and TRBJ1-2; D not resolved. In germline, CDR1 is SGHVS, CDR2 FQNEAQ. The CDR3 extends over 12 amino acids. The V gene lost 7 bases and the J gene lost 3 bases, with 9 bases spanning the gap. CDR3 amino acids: CASKGLDYGYTF. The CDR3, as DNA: TGTGCCAGCAAAGGGCTGGACTATGGCTACACCTTC.

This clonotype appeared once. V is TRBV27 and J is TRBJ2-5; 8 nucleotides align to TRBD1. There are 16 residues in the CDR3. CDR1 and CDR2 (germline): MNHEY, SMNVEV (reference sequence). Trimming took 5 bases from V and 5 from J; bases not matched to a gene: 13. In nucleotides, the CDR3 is TGTGCCAGCAGTCCTCTCTCTGCAGGGGGCCCGGAGACCCAGTACTTC. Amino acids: CASSPLSAGGPETQYF.

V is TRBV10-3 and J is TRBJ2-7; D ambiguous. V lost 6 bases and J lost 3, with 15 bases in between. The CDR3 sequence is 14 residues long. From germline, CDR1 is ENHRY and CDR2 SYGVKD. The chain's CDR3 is CAISSFRTGYEQYF. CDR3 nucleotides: TGTGCCATCAGCTCCTTCAGGACCGGCTACGAGCAGTACTTC.

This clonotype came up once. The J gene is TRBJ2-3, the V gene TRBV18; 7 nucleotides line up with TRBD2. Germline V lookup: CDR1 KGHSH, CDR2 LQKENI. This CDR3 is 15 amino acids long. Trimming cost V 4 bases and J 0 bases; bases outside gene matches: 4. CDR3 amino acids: CASSLGGASTDTQYF. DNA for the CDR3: TGTGCCAGCTCACTGGGAGGGGCTAGCACAGATACGCAGTATTTT. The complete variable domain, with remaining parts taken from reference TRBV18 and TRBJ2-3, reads NAGVMQNPRHLVRRRGQEARLRCSPMKGHSHVYWYRQLPEEGLKFMVYLQKENIIDESGMPKERFSAEFPKEGPSILRIQQVVRGDSAAYFCASSLGGASTDTQYFGPGTRLTVL.

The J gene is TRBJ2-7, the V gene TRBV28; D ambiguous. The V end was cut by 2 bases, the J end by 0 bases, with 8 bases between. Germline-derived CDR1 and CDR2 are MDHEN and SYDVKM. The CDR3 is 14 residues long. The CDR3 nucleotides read TGTGCCAGCAGTTTAGGGGAAACCTCCTACGAGCAGTACTTC. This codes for CASSLGETSYEQYF.

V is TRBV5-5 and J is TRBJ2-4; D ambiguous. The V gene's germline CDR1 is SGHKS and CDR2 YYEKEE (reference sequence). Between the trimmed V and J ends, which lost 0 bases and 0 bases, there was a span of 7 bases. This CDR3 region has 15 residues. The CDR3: CASSLDFLAKNIQYF. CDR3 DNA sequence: TGTGCCAGCAGCTTGGACTTCCTAGCCAAAAACATTCAGTACTTC.

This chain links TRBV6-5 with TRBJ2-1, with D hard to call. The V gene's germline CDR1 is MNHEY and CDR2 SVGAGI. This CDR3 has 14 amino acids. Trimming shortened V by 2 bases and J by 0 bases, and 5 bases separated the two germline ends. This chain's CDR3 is CASSYADSYNEQFF. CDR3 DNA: TGTGCCAGCAGTTACGCCGACTCCTACAATGAGCAGTTCTTC.

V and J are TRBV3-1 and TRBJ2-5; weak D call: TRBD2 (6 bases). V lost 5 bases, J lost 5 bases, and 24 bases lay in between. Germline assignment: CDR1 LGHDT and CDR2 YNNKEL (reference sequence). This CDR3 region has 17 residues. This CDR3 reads CASSTKSAVEGTETQYF. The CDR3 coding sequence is TGTGCCAGCAGCACGAAAAGTGCCGTTGAAGGGACTGAGACCCAGTACTTC.

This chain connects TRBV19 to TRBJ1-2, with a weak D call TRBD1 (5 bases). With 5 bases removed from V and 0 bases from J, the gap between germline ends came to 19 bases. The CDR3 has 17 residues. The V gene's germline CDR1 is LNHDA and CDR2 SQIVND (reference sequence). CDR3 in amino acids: CASSSLGEGPSNYGYTF. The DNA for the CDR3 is TGTGCCAGTAGTTCCCTGGGTGAGGGGCCCTCTAACTATGGCTACACCTTC.

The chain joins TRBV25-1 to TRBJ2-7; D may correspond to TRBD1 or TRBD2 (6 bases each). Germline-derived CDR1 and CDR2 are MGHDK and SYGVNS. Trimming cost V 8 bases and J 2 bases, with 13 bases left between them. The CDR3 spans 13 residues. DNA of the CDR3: TGTGCCAGCGGCGGGACACTAACCTACGAGCAGTACTTC. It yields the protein CASGGTLTYEQYF.

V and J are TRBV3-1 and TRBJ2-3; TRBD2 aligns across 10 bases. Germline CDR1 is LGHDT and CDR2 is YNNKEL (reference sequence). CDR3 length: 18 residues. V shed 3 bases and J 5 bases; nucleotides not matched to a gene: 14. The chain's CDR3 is CASSQGPQRGGPRDTQYF. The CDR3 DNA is TGTGCCAGCAGCCAGGGTCCCCAGCGGGGGGGCCCAAGAGATACGCAGTATTTT.

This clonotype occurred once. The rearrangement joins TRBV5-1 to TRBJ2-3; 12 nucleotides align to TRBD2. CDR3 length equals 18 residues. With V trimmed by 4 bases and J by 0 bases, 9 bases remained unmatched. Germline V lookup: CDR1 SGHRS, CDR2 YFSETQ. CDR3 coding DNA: TGCGCCAGCAGCCACGGACTAGCGGGACCAACTAGCACAGATACGCAGTATTTT. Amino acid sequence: CASSHGLAGPTSTDTQYF.

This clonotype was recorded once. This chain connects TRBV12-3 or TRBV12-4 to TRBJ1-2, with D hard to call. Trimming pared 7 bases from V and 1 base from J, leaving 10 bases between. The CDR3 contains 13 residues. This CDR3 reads CASTDNLNYGYTF. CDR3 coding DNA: TGTGCCAGCACTGATAACCTTAACTATGGCTACACCTTC.

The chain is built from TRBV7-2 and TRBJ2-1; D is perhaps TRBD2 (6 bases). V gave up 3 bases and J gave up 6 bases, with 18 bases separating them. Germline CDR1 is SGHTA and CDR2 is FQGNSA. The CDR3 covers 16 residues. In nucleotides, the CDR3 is TGTGCCAGCAGCTTCGTCCGTAGCGGAGGCGTCAATGAGCAGTTCTTC. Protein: CASSFVRSGGVNEQFF.

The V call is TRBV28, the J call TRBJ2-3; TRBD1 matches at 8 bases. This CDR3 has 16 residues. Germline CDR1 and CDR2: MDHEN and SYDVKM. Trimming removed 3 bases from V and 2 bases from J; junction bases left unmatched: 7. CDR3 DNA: TGTGCCAGCAGTTTCTCCAGGGGGCACGACACAGATACGCAGTATTTT. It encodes CASSFSRGHDTDTQYF.

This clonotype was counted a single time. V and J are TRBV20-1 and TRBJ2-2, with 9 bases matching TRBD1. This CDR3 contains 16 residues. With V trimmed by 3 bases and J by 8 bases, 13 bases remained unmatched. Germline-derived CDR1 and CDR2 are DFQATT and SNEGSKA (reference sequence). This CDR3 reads CSARPAPDRGSGELFF. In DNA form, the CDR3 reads TGCAGTGCTAGGCCCGCTCCGGACAGGGGATCAGGGGAGCTGTTTTTT.

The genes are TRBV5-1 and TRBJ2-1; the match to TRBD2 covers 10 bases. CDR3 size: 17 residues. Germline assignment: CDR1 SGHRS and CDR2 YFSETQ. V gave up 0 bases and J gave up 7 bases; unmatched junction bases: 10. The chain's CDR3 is CASSLVPSGGGLNEQFF. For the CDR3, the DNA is TGCGCCAGCAGCTTGGTGCCTAGCGGGGGTGGGCTTAATGAGCAGTTCTTC.

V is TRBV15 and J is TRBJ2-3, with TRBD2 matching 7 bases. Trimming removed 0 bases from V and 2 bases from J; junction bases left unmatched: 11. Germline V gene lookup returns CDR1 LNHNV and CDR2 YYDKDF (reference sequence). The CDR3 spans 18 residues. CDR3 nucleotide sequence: TGTGCCACCAGCAGAGATAGGGAGGGGATTGGGGACACAGATACGCAGTATTTT. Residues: CATSRDREGIGDTDTQYF.

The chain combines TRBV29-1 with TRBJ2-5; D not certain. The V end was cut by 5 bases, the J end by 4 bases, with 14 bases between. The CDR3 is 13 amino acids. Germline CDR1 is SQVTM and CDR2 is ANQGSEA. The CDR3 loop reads CSVRWTLAETQYF. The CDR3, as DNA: TGCAGCGTTCGTTGGACGCTTGCAGAGACCCAGTACTTC.

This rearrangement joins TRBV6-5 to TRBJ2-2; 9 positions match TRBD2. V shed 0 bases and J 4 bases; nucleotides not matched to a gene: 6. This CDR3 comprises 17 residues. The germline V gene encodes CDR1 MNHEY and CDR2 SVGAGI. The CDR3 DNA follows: TGTGCCAGCAGTTACTCTCGCGGGGGGGCCCTCACCGGGGAGCTGTTTTTT. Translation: CASSYSRGGALTGELFF.

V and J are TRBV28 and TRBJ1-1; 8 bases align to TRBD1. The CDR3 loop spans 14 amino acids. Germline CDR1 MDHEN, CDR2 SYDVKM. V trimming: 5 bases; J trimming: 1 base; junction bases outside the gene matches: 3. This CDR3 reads CASSLDRENTEAFF. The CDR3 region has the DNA TGTGCCAGCAGTCTGGACAGGGAGAACACTGAAGCTTTCTTT.

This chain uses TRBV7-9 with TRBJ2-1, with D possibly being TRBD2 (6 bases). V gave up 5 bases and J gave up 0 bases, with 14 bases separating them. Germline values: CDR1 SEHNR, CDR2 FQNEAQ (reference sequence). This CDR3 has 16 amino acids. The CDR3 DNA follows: TGTGCCAGCAGCCCGCCGGGGGTGAGCTCCTACAATGAGCAGTTCTTC. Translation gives CASSPPGVSSYNEQFF.

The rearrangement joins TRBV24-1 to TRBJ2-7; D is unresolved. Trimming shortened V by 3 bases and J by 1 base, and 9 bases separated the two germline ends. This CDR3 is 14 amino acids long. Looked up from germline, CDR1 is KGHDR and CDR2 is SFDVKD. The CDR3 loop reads CATSDGGVSYEQYF. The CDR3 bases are TGTGCCACCAGTGATGGCGGAGTTTCCTACGAGCAGTACTTC.

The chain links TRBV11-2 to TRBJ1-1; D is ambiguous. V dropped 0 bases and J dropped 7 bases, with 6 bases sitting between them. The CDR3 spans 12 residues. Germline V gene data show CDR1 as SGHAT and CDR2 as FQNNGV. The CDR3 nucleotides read TGTGCCAGCAGCTTAGAACACTATGAAGCTTTCTTT. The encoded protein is CASSLEHYEAFF.

The CDR3 reads CAISEVPGLPPNTAYEQYF. CDR3 coding DNA: TGTGCCATCAGTGAGGTACCGGGACTACCACCCAACACGGCCTACGAGCAGTACTTC. The rearrangement uses TRBV10-3 and TRBJ2-7; 7 bases are shared with TRBD2. With 2 bases clipped from V and 2 bases from J, the junction kept 18 bases outside the gene matches. The CDR3 spans 19 residues. The germline V gene encodes CDR1 ENHRY and CDR2 SYGVKD.